This entry features one T cell receptor beta chain sequence. These data belong to a study of blood T cell repertoires in COVID-19. The overall study: Whether acute or convalescent, the COVID-19 samples came from the United States, Italy and Spain.

Assay used: immunoSEQ multiplex PCR; TCRdb lists only in-frame clones, some missing. The table lists 110,000 to 150,000 clones, about four fifths of them singletons. Germline V CDR1 and CDR2: MNHEY, SVGAGI. The CDR3 spans 15 residues. V lost 7 bases to trimming and J lost 1 base, with 16 bases between them. The V gene is TRBV6-5, the J gene TRBJ1-2, with D possibly matching TRBD1 (5 bases). The clonotype comes from a human donor in a cohort sampled during active COVID-19. The sequenced sample was peripheral blood. CDR3 bases: TGTGCCAGCACTTTCGGGGGTGCCTTTAACTATGGCTACACCTTC. Its protein product is CASTFGGAFNYGYTF.